A single sample is the source of the 4 T cell receptor beta chains below, sequenced in a study of breast tumors, draining lymph nodes, adjacent tissues. The lymph nodes were axillary draining lymph nodes from breast cancer patients. TCRdb processed the multiplex PCR reads anew with MiXCR; each CDR3 protein has one entry. This repertoire shows more than 250,000 distinct CDR3 sequences, 30% found once; its top ten account for around 1.1%. Material for sequencing was axillary lymph node tissue. The receptors derive from a female donor with breast cancer. Some clones in this sample may be carry-over from other donors' samples.

Details on this clonotype: A read error is possible here, since a much larger clone lies one base away. The genes are TRBV5-4 and TRBJ2-7; 7 bases agree with TRBD1. Germline V gene sequence: CDR1 SGHNT, CDR2 YYREEE (reference sequence). This CDR3 spans 15 amino acids. The junction had 10 bases not matched to a gene; V was cut back by 4 bases and J by 3 bases. CDR3 residues: CASSEDRAFLYEQYF. The DNA for the CDR3 is TGTGCCAGCAGCGAAGACAGGGCCTTTCTCTACGAGCAGTACTTC.

This clonotype was seen only a few times. This chain connects TRBV20-1 to TRBJ2-1; 8 nucleotides line up with TRBD2. Trimming took 4 bases from V and 9 from J; bases not matched to a gene: 11. This CDR3 spans 14 amino acids. Germline CDR1 DFQATT, CDR2 SNEGSKA (reference sequence). The CDR3 sequence is CSATTSGELTEQFF. The CDR3 DNA is TGCAGTGCTACCACTAGCGGAGAACTCACTGAGCAGTTCTTC.

This rearrangement joins TRBV5-4 to TRBJ2-7; the D gene is possibly TRBD2 (6 bases). The germline CDR1 and CDR2 sequences are SGHNT and YYREEE (reference sequence). The V end lost 4 bases, the J end lost 0 bases, and 17 bases lay between the germline ends. The CDR3 totals 16 residues. The DNA of the CDR3 is TGTGCCAGCAGCCCCGCGGGGCTATTGAGCTCCTACGAGCAGTACTTC. Its protein product is CASSPAGLLSSYEQYF.

This clonotype has at least ten counts. This chain uses TRBV7-3 with TRBJ2-1; 10 bases fit TRBD1. V was clipped by 4 bases and J by 9 bases; unmatched bases: 9. Looked up from germline, CDR1 is SGHTA and CDR2 is FQGTGA. This CDR3 has 15 amino acids. CDR3 nucleotide sequence: TGTGCCAGCAGCTCAGGGACAGGGGTTAGCGGTGAGCAGTTCTTC. Encoded protein: CASSSGTGVSGEQFF.